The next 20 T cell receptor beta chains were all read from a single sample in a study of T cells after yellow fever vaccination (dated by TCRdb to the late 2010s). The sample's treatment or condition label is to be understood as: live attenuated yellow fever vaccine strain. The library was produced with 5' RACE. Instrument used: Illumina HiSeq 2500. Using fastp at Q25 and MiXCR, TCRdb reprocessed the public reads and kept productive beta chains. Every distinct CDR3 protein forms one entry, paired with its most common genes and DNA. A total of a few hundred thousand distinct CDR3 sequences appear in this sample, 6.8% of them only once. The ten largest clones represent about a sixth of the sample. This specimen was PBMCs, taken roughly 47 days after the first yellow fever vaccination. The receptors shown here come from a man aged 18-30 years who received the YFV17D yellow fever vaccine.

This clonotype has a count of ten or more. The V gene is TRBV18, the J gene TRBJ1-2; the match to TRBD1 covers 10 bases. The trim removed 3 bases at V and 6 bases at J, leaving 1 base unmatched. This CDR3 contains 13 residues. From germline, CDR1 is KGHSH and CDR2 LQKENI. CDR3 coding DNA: TGTGCCAGCTCACCGGGACAGGGGAATGGCTACACCTTC. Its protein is CASSPGQGNGYTF.

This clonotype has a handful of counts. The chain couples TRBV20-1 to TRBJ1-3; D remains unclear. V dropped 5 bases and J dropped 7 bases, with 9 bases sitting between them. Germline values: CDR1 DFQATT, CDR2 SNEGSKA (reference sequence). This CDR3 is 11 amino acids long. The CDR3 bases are TGCAGTGCTCCCCTCGGGAACACCATATATTTT. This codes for CSAPLGNTIYF.

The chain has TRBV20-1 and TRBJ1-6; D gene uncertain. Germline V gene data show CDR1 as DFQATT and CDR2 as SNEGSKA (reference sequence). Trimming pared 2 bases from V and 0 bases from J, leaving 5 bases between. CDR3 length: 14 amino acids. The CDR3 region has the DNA TGCAGTGCTAGATTTAGCTCCTATAATTCACCCCTCCACTTT. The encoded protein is CSARFSSYNSPLHF.

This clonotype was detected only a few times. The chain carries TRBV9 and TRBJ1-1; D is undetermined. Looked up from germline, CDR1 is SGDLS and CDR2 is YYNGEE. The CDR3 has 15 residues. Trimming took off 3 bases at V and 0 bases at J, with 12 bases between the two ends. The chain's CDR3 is CASSEGRSLNTEAFF. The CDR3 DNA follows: TGTGCCAGCAGCGAGGGCCGATCCCTGAACACTGAAGCTTTCTTT.

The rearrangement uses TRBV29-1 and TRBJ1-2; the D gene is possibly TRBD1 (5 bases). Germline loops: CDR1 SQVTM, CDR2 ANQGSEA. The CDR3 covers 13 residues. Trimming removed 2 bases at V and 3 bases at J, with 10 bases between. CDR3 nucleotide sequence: TGCAGCGTTGAATTCAGGGTCGACTATGGCTACACCTTC. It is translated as CSVEFRVDYGYTF.

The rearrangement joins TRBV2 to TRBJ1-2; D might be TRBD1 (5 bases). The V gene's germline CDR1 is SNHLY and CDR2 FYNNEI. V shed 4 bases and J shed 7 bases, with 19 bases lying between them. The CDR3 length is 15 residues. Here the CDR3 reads CASSAYLNGRGGYTF. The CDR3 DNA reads TGTGCCAGCAGTGCCTATTTAAACGGAAGGGGTGGCTACACCTTC.

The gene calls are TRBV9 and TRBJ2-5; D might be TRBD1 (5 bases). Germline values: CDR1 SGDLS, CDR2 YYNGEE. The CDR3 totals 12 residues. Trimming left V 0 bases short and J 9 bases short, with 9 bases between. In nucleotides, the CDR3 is TGTGCCAGCAGCGTAGAGGGGCCGGCCCAGTACTTC. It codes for CASSVEGPAQYF.

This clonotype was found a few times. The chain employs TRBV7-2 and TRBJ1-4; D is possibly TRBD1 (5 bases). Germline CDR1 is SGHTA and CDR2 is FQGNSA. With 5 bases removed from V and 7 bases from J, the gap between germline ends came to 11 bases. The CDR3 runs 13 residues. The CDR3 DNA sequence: TGTGCCAGCAGCCCCCAGGGTGCTGAAAAACTGTTTTTT. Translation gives CASSPQGAEKLFF.

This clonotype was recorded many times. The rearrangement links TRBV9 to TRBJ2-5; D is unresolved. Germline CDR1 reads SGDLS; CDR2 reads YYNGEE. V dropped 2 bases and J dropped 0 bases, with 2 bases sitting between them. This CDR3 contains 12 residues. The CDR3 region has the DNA TGTGCCAGCAGCGTCGACCAAGAGACCCAGTACTTC. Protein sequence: CASSVDQETQYF.

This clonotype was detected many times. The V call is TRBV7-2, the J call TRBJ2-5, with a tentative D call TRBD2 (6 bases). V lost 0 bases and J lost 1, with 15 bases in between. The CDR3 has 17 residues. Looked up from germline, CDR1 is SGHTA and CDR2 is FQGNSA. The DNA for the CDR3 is TGTGCCAGCAGCTTAGCCCCGAGCGGGCCTCCCCAAGAGACCCAGTACTTC. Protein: CASSLAPSGPPQETQYF.

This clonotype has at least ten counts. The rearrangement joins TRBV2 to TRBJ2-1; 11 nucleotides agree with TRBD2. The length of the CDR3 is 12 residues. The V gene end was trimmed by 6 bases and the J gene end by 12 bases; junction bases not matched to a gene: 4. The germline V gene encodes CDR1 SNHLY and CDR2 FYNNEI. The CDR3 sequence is CASRASGGSQFF. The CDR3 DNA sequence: TGTGCCAGCAGGGCTAGCGGGGGGTCGCAGTTCTTC.

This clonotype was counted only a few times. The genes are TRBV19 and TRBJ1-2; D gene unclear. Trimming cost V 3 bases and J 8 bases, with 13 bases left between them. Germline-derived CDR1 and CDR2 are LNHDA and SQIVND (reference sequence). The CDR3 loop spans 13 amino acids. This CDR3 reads CASSMVVGRGYTF. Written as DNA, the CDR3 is TGTGCCAGTAGTATGGTGGTAGGGCGAGGCTACACCTTC.

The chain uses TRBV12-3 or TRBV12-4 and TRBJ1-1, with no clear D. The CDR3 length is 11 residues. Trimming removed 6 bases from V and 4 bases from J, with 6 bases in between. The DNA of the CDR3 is TGTGCCAGCAGGGTGGGCACTGAAGCTTTCTTT. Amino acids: CASRVGTEAFF.

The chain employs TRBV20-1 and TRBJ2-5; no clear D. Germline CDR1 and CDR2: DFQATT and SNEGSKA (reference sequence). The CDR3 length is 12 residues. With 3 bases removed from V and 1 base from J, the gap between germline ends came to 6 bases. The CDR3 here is CSARAVQETQYF. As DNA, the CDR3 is TGCAGTGCTAGGGCGGTCCAAGAGACCCAGTACTTC.

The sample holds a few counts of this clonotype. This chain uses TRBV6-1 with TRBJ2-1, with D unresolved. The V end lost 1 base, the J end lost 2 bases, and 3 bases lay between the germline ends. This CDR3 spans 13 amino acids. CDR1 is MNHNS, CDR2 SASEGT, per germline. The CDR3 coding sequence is TGTGCCAGCAGTGAAGTCACCTACAATGAGCAGTTCTTC. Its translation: CASSEVTYNEQFF.

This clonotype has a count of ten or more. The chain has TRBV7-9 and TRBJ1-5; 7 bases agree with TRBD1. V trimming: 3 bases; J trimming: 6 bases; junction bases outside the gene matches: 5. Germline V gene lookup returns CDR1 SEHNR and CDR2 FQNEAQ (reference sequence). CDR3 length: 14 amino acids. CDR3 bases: TGTGCCAGCAGCTTGGCAGGGGGAAGTCAGCCCCAGCATTTT. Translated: CASSLAGGSQPQHF.

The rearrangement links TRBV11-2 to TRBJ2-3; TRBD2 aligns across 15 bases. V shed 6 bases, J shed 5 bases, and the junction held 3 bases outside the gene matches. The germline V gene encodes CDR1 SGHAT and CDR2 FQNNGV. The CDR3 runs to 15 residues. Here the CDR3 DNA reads TGTGCCAGCAGTCGGGGACTAGCGGGGGGAGATACGCAGTATTTT. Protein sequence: CASSRGLAGGDTQYF.

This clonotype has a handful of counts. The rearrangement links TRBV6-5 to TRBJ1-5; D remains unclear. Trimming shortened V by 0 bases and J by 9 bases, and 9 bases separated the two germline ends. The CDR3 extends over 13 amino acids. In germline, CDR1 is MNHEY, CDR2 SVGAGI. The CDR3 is CASSYSIVGPQHF. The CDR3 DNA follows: TGTGCCAGCAGTTACTCGATAGTGGGGCCCCAGCATTTT.

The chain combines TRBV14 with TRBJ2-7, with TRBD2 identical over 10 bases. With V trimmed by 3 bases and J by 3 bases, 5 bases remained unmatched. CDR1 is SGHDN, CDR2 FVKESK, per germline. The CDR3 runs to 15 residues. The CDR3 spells CASSQLAGAFYEQYF. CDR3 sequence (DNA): TGTGCCAGCAGCCAGCTAGCGGGGGCCTTCTACGAGCAGTACTTC.

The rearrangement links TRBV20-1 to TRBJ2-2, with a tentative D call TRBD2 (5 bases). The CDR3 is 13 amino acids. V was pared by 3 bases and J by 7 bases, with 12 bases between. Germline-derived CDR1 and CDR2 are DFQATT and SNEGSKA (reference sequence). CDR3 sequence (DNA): TGCAGTGCTAGCGACTATAGGAGCGGGGAGCTGTTTTTT. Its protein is CSASDYRSGELFF.